The sequence of this T cell receptor (beta chain) was determined in a study of T cell changes during pregnancy in multiple sclerosis. The table lists this clone with a count of one. Germline V gene lookup returns CDR1 GTSNPN and CDR2 SVGIG (reference sequence). The junction had 3 bases not matched to a gene; V was cut back by 2 bases and J by 5 bases. This CDR3 is 12 amino acids long. Repertoires were generated with immunoSEQ multiplex PCR, while TCRdb's copy carries only in-frame clones and drops some. Of tens of thousands of clones in the sample, 85% to 90% were seen once. This sequence joins TRBV30 and TRBJ2-7, with TRBD2 matching over 7 bases. This TCR was sampled from a female donor in good health, enrolled as a control in a pregnancy study. The sequenced sample was peripheral blood, obtained after pregnancy. CDR3 in amino acids: CAWSSGGDEQYF. Here the CDR3 DNA reads TGTGCCTGGAGTAGTGGGGGGGACGAGCAGTACTTC.